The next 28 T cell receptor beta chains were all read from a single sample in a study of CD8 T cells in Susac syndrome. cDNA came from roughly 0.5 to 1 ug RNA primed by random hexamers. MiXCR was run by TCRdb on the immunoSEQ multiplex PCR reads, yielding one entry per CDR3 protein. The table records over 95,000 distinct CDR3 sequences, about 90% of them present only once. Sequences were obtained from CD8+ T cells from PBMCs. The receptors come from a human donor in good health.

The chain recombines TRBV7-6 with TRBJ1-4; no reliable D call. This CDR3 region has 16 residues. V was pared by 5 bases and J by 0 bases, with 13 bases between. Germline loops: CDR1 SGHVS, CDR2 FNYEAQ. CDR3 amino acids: CASSPRIGATNEKLFF. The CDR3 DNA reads TGTGCCAGCAGCCCCCGTATCGGCGCAACTAATGAAAAACTGTTTTTT.

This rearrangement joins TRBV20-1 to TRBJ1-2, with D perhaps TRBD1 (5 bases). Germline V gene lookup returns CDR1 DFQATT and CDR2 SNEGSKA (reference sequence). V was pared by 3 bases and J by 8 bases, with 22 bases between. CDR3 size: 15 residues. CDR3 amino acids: CSASPSDGGVHGYTF. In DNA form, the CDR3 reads TGCAGTGCTAGCCCCTCTGATGGAGGGGTTCACGGCTACACCTTC.

CDR3 DNA sequence: TGTGCCAGCAGCTTAAGGGGACCCCGGGGGAAGTTCTTC. Translated, it gives CASSLRGPRGKFF. This rearrangement joins TRBV7-2 to TRBJ2-1; perhaps TRBD2 as D (6 bases). The CDR3 is 13 amino acids. Deletions cut 2 bases from V and 14 bases from J, with 16 bases between. The germline V gene encodes CDR1 SGHTA and CDR2 FQGNSA.

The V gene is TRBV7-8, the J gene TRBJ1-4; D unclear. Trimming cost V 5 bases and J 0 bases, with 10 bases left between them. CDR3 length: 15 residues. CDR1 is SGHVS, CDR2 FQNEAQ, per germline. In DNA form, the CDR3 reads TGTGCCAGCAGCGATAGACGGACAACTAATGAAAAACTGTTTTTT. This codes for CASSDRRTTNEKLFF.

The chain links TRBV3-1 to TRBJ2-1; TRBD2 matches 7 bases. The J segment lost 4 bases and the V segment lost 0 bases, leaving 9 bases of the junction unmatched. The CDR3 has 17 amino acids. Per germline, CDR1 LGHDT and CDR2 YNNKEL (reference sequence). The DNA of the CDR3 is TGTGCCAGCAGCCAAGAATGGGCGGGAGTCGCATACAATGAGCAGTTCTTC. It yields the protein CASSQEWAGVAYNEQFF.

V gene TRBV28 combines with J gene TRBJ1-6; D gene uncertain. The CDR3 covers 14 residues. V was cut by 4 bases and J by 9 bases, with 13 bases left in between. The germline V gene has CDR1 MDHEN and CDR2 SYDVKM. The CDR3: CASSWNSLRSPLHF. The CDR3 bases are TGTGCCAGCAGTTGGAATTCCCTGCGTTCACCCCTCCACTTT.

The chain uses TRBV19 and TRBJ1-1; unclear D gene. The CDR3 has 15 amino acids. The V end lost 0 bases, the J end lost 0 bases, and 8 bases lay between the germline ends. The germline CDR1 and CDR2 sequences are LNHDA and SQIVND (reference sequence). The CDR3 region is CASSIERPLNTEAFF. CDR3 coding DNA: TGTGCCAGTAGTATAGAACGGCCCCTGAACACTGAAGCTTTCTTT.

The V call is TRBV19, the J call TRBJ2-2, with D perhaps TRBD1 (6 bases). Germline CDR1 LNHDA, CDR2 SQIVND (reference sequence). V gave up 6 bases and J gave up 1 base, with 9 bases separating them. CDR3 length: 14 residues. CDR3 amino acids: CASRSTGNTGELFF. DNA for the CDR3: TGTGCCAGTAGGTCGACAGGGAACACCGGGGAGCTGTTTTTT.

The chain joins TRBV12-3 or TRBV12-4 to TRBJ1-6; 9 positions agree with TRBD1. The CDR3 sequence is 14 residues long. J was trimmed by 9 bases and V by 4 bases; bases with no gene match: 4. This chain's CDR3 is CASSSGTGPSPLHF. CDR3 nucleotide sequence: TGTGCCAGCAGTTCGGGGACAGGGCCTTCACCCCTCCACTTT.

CDR3 in amino acids: CASSDAFDPYF. DNA of the CDR3: TGTGCCAGCAGCGACGCGTTTGATCCGTACTTC. The chain has TRBV11-1 and TRBJ2-7, with unresolved D. The CDR3 totals 11 residues. Germline-derived CDR1 and CDR2 are SGHAT and FQDESV (reference sequence). Trimming cost V 5 bases and J 12 bases, with 14 bases left between them.

Here the CDR3 reads CASTPTGLRSTGELFF. DNA for the CDR3: TGTGCCAGCACCCCGACAGGATTACGTTCCACCGGGGAGCTGTTTTTT. V and J are TRBV12-3 or TRBV12-4 and TRBJ2-2, with D maybe TRBD1 (6 bases). The CDR3 has 16 amino acids. Trimming shortened V by 7 bases and J by 4 bases, and 19 bases separated the two germline ends.

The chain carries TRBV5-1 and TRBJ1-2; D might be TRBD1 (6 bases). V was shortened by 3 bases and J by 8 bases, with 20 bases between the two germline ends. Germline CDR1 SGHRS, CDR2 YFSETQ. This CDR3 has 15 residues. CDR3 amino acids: CASSSDRGPLDGYTF. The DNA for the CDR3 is TGCGCCAGCAGCTCCGACCGGGGGCCCCTAGACGGCTACACCTTC.

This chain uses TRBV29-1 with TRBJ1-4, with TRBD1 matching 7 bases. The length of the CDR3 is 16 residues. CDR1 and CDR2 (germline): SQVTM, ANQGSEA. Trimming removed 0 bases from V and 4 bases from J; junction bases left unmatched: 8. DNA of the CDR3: TGCAGCGTTGAAGATCGGTCCGGGACAGTTAATGAAAAACTGTTTTTT. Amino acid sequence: CSVEDRSGTVNEKLFF.

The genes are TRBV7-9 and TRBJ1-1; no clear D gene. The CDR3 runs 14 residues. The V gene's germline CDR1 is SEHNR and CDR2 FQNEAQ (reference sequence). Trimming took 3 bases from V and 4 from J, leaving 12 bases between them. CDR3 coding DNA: TGTGCCAGCAGCTTCGGCTCGTCGGGCACTGAAGCTTTCTTT. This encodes CASSFGSSGTEAFF.

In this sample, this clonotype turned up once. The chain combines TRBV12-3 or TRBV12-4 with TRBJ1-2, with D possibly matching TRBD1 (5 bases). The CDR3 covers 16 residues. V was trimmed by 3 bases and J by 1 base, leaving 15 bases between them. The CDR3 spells CASSLLGEEFNYGYTF. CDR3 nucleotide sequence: TGTGCCAGCAGTTTGTTAGGGGAGGAGTTTAACTATGGCTACACCTTC.

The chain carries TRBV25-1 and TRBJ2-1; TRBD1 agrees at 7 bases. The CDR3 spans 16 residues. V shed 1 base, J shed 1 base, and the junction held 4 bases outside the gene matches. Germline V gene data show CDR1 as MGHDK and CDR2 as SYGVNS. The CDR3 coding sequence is TGTGCCAGCAGTGAATGGGGGACAGCGTCCTACAATGAGCAGTTCTTC. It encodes CASSEWGTASYNEQFF.

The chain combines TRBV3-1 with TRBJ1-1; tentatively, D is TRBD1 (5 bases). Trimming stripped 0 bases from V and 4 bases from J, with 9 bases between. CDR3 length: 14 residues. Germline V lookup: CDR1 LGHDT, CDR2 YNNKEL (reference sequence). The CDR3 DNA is TGTGCCAGCAGCCAAGACGGGGGGTCCACTGAAGCTTTCTTT. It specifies CASSQDGGSTEAFF.

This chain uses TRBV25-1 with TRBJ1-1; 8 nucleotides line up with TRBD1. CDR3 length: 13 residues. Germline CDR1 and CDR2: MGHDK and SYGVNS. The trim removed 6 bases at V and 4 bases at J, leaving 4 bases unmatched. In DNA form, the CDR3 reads TGTGCCAGCAGCGGACAGGGAAGCACTGAAGCTTTCTTT. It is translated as CASSGQGSTEAFF.

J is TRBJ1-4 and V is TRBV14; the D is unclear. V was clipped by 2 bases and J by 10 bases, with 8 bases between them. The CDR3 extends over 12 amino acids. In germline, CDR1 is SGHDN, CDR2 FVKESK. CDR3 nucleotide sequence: TGTGCCAGCAGCCAACCACTAGGAAAACTGTTTTTT. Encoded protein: CASSQPLGKLFF.

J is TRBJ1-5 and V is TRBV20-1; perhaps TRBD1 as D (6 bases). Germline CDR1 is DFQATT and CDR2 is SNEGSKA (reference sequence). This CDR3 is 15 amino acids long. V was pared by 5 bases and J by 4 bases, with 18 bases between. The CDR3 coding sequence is TGCAGTGCTCAAATACCGGGACAACTAAATCAGCCCCAGCATTTT. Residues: CSAQIPGQLNQPQHF.

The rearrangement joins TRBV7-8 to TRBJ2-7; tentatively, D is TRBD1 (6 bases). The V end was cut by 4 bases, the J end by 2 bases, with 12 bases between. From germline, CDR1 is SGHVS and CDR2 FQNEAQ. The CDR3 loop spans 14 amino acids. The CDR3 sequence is CASSSQTGAYEQYF. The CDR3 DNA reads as TGTGCCAGCAGCTCCCAGACAGGAGCCTACGAGCAGTACTTC.

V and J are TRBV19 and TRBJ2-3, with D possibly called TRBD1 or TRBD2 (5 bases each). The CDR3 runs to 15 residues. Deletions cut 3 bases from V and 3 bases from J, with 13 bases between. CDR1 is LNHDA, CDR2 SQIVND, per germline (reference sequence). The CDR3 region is CASSMGVFGTDTQYF. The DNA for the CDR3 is TGTGCCAGTAGTATGGGGGTTTTCGGGACAGATACGCAGTATTTT.

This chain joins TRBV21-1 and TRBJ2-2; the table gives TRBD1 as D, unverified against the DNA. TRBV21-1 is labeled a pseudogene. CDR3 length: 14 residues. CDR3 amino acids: CASSKEAGAGELFF. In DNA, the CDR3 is TGTGCCAGCAGCAAAGAGGCAGGGGCCGGGGAGCTGTTTTTT.

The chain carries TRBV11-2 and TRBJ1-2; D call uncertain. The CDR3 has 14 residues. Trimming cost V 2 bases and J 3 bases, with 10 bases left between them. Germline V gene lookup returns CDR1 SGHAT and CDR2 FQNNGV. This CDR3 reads CASSLRGVDYGYTF. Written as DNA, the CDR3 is TGTGCCAGCAGCTTAAGAGGTGTGGACTATGGCTACACCTTC.

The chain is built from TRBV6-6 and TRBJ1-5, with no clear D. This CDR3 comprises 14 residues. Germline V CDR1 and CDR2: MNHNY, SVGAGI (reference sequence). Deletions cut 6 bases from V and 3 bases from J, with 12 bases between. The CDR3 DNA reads TGTGCCAGCAGAGACGTGGGGTACAATCAGCCCCAGCATTTT. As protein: CASRDVGYNQPQHF.

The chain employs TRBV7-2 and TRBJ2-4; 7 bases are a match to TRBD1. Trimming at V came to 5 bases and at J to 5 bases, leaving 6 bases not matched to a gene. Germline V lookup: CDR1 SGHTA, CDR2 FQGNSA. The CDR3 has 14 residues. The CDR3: CASSLSGQENIQYF. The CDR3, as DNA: TGTGCCAGCAGCCTCTCCGGACAGGAAAACATTCAGTACTTC.

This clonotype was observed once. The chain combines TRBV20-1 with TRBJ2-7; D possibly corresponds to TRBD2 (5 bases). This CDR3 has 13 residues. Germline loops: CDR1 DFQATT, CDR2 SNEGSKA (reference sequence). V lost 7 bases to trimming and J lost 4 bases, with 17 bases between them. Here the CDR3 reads CSDQSRGSYEQYF. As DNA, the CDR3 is TGCAGTGATCAAAGTCGGGGTTCGTACGAGCAGTACTTC.

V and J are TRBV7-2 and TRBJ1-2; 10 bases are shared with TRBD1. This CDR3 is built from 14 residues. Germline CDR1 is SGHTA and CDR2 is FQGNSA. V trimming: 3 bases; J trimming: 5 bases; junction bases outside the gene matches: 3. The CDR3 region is CASSFGTGEYGYTF. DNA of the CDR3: TGTGCCAGCAGCTTTGGGACAGGGGAATATGGCTACACCTTC.